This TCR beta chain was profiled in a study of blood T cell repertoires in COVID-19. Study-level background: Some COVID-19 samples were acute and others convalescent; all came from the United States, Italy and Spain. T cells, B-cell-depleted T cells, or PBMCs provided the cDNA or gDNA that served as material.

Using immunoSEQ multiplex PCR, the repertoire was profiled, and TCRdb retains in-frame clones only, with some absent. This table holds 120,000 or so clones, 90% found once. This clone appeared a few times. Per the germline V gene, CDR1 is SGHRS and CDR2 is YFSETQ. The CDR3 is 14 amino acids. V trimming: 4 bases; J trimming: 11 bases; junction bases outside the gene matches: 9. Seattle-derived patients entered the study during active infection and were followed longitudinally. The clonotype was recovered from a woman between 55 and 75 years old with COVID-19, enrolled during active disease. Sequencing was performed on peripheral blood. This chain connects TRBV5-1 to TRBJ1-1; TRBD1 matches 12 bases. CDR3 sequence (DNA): TGCGCCAGCAGCCCGGGGACAGGGGGCGGTTTGGCTTTCTTT. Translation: CASSPGTGGGLAFF.